One and the same sample provided the 20 T cell receptor beta chains below, sequenced in a study of OX40 agonist ivuxolimab in advanced cancers. Sequencing used immunoSEQ multiplex PCR; TCRdb keeps in-frame clones, though not all of them. The sample holds 24,000 or so clones; around 90% are singletons and the top ten take about 50%. The source was CD4+ or CD8+ T cells sorted from blood, collected in a trial of the OX40 agonist ivuxolimab. The receptors stem from an adult with an advanced solid tumor such as melanoma, head and neck, liver or kidney cancer.

This chain joins TRBV10-1 and TRBJ2-1, with TRBD1 identical over 12 bases. The junction had 6 bases not matched to a gene; V was cut back by 5 bases and J by 7 bases. Germline V gives CDR1 WNHNN, CDR2 SYGVQD (reference sequence). This CDR3 spans 15 amino acids. This CDR3 is CASSPGQGALNEQFF. The CDR3 nucleotides read TGCGCCAGCAGTCCGGGACAGGGGGCCCTAAATGAGCAGTTCTTC.

CDR3 bases: TGTGCCAGCAGTCCGACTAGCGGTTACAATGAGCAGTTCTTC. Its protein product is CASSPTSGYNEQFF. This chain links TRBV25-1 with TRBJ2-1; 9 nucleotides align to TRBD2. The CDR3 spans 14 residues. J gave up 4 bases and V 5 bases, and 3 bases lay outside the gene matches. CDR1 MGHDK and CDR2 SYGVNS come from the germline V gene.

The rearrangement links TRBV10-2 to TRBJ1-1; D is unclear. The CDR3 is 15 residues long. Between the trimmed V and J ends, which lost 5 bases and 0 bases, there was a span of 13 bases. CDR1 is WSHSY, CDR2 SAAADI, per germline. CDR3 residues: CASSKPLGVNTEAFF. CDR3 DNA: TGCGCCAGCAGTAAACCCCTAGGAGTGAACACTGAAGCTTTCTTT.

This clone was seen a few times. The chain combines TRBV29-1 with TRBJ1-1; D perhaps matches TRBD1 (5 bases). V was cut by 6 bases and J by 0 bases, with 14 bases left in between. The CDR3 totals 14 residues. The germline V gene has CDR1 SQVTM and CDR2 ANQGSEA. The CDR3: CSVHQGNMNTEAFF. In nucleotides, the CDR3 is TGCAGCGTACACCAGGGAAACATGAACACTGAAGCTTTCTTT.

This chain joins TRBV5-4 and TRBJ2-7, with TRBD1 matching 9 bases. From germline, CDR1 is SGHNT and CDR2 YYREEE (reference sequence). V lost 0 bases to trimming and J lost 3 bases; unmatched junction nucleotides: 4. The CDR3 loop spans 15 amino acids. The CDR3 DNA is TGTGCCAGCAGCTTGGGGACAGGGGTAGTCTACGAGCAGTACTTC. It translates to CASSLGTGVVYEQYF.

The V call is TRBV18, the J call TRBJ1-2; TRBD1 might be the D (6 bases). Trimming left V 3 bases short and J 6 bases short, with 11 bases between. The CDR3 is 13 amino acids. CDR1 and CDR2 (germline): KGHSH, LQKENI. DNA of the CDR3: TGTGCCAGCTCACCGCCGGGACAAGATGGCTACACCTTC. Translation gives CASSPPGQDGYTF.

The CDR3 region has the DNA TGTGCCAGCAGCTTAAGTGTCAGGGAGAACGAGCAGTACTTC. Protein sequence: CASSLSVRENEQYF. The chain recombines TRBV7-9 with TRBJ2-7; D is tentatively TRBD1 or TRBD2 (5 bases each). The CDR3 runs to 14 residues. Germline values: CDR1 SEHNR, CDR2 FQNEAQ (reference sequence). Between the trimmed V and J ends, which lost 2 bases and 5 bases, there was a span of 13 bases.

The chain combines TRBV5-1 with TRBJ1-3; no clear D. Trimming took off 0 bases at V and 2 bases at J, with 6 bases between the two ends. The germline V gene encodes CDR1 SGHRS and CDR2 YFSETQ. This CDR3 has 14 amino acids. The DNA for the CDR3 is TGCGCCAGCAGCTTGGCGGGAACTGGAAACACCATATATTTT. This encodes CASSLAGTGNTIYF.

The chain joins TRBV6-1 to TRBJ2-3; 8 bases map to TRBD2. Unmatched junction bases numbered 8, after V lost 2 bases and J lost 4 bases. The CDR3 runs 16 residues. The V gene's germline CDR1 is MNHNS and CDR2 SASEGT. The chain's CDR3 is CASSETAGGVPDTQYF. The CDR3 DNA reads TGTGCCAGCAGTGAAACGGCGGGGGGCGTCCCAGATACGCAGTATTTT.

CDR3 amino acids: CASSGFGYEQYF. CDR3 DNA sequence: TGCGCCAGCAGTGGGTTCGGGTACGAGCAGTACTTC. This chain links TRBV10-2 with TRBJ2-7; no firm D call. Germline V lookup: CDR1 WSHSY, CDR2 SAAADI. This CDR3 comprises 12 residues. V shed 4 bases and J shed 4 bases, with 8 bases lying between them.

Of note for this clone: Its ends do not fully match the called genes, so a read error is possible. The CDR3 DNA is TGCGCCAGCAGCCAAGTCGGACAGGCAGCCGCAACTAATGAAAAACTGCTTTTT. This codes for CASSQVGQAAATNEKLLF. The chain links TRBV4-1 to TRBJ1-4, with 7 bases lining up with TRBD1. This CDR3 comprises 18 residues. Germline CDR1 reads MGHRA; CDR2 reads YSYEKL.

The chain couples TRBV5-1 to TRBJ2-7; 10 bases match TRBD2. The CDR3 spans 15 residues. The germline gives CDR1 SGHRS, CDR2 YFSETQ. Trimming at V came to 3 bases and at J to 2 bases, leaving 5 bases not matched to a gene. In nucleotides, the CDR3 is TGCGCCAGCAGCTCCCGGACTAGCGGCACCTACGAGCAGTACTTC. Translation: CASSSRTSGTYEQYF.

The chain combines TRBV28 with TRBJ2-2, with D possibly being TRBD2 (6 bases). Germline assignment: CDR1 MDHEN and CDR2 SYDVKM. V gave up 6 bases and J gave up 0 bases, with 17 bases separating them. The CDR3 extends over 17 amino acids. The CDR3 sequence is CASRFTSRTTNTGELFF. The CDR3 DNA reads as TGTGCCAGCAGATTCACGAGCCGGACTACGAACACCGGGGAGCTGTTTTTT.

This chain joins TRBV29-1 and TRBJ2-1; the match to TRBD2 covers 9 bases. This CDR3 region has 13 residues. The V gene's germline CDR1 is SQVTM and CDR2 ANQGSEA. The ends lost 8 bases at V and 8 bases at J; junction bases unmatched: 10. DNA of the CDR3: TGCAGCTTCGCTAGCGGGACGGGAGATGAGCAGTTCTTC. It is translated as CSFASGTGDEQFF.

The chain is built from TRBV11-2 and TRBJ2-3, with a possible D match to TRBD1 (8 bases). Germline V gene data show CDR1 as SGHAT and CDR2 as FQNNGV. CDR3 length: 16 amino acids. The V gene lost 5 bases and the J gene lost 2 bases, with 17 bases spanning the gap. DNA of the CDR3: TGTGCCAGCAGCCAGGGGGCGGGGGCGTCCACAGATACGCAGTATTTT. It is translated as CASSQGAGASTDTQYF.

The table lists this clone with a count of one. This sequence joins TRBV7-2 and TRBJ2-3; D uncertain. Looked up from germline, CDR1 is SGHTA and CDR2 is FQGNSA. Trimming pared 5 bases from V and 4 bases from J, leaving 10 bases between. This CDR3 comprises 13 residues. The CDR3 nucleotides are TGTGCCAGCAGCCTATCAATCTCAGATACGCAGTATTTT. It specifies CASSLSISDTQYF.

This chain links TRBV11-1 with TRBJ2-2, with 9 bases matching TRBD1. J lost 5 bases, V lost 8 bases, and 3 bases had no gene match. Germline-derived CDR1 and CDR2 are SGHAT and FQDESV (reference sequence). The CDR3 sequence is 13 residues long. In DNA, the CDR3 is TGTGCCAGCTCACAGGGGGCAACCGGGGAGCTGTTTTTT. It yields the protein CASSQGATGELFF.

This clone was counted a single time. The chain employs TRBV21-1 and TRBJ1-2. TRBV21-1 is an annotated pseudogene. There are 14 residues in the CDR3. CDR3 coding DNA: TGTGCCAGCAGCGCACGAGAGGGGAACTATGGCTACACCTTC. This translates into CASSAREGNYGYTF.

V and J are TRBV7-9 and TRBJ2-1; the D gene is possibly TRBD2 (6 bases). The CDR3 totals 11 residues. From germline, CDR1 is SEHNR and CDR2 FQNEAQ (reference sequence). The V gene lost 6 bases and the J gene lost 14 bases, with 14 bases spanning the gap. The CDR3 nucleotides read TGTGCCAGCAGAGGGGACCGGGGGAAGTTCTTC. Translation gives CASRGDRGKFF.

The chain uses TRBV2 and TRBJ2-3, with 11 bases identical to TRBD2. The CDR3 consists of 14 residues. The trim removed 8 bases at V and 6 bases at J, leaving 7 bases unmatched. In germline, CDR1 is SNHLY, CDR2 FYNNEI. For the CDR3, the DNA is TGTGCCAGCTTAGCGGGGGGGGCCATGGATACGCAGTATTTT. It codes for CASLAGGAMDTQYF.